This T cell receptor beta chain came from a study of CD4 T cells in relation to SARS-CoV-2 and coronaviruses. In the study overall: After 10 days of antigen culture, PBMC TCR beta CDR3s were sequenced. Shared crossreactive spike epitopes were mapped to their HLA restriction.

Turning to this clone: Its target is not known.

Profiling relied on immunoSEQ multiplex PCR, and the TCRdb table lists in-frame clones only, not all of them. The sample shows tens of thousands of clones, 55% to 75% of them seen only once. The CDR3 is 14 residues long. CDR1 and CDR2 from the germline V gene are SGHAT and FQNNGV. Trimming shortened V by 5 bases and J by 10 bases, and 20 bases separated the two germline ends. Findings of the study overall: Crossreactive clones expanded significantly less to SARS-CoV-2 than monoreactive clones.

Before the COVID-19 pandemic, during about 2011-2019, CD4+ T cells were taken from unexposed donors. The cells were cultured for less than twelve days before CD4+ T cells were isolated. The chain links TRBV11-2 to TRBJ1-1; D unresolved. Sequencing input: CD4+ T cells from PBMCs, cultured in vitro. The clonotype was recovered from a human donor in good health. This CDR3 reads CASSILPLGRGAFF. CDR3 in DNA: TGTGCCAGCAGCATACTACCCTTGGGCCGAGGAGCTTTCTTT.